The 21 T cell receptor beta chains presented below share a single source sample, sequenced in a study of cytomegalovirus exposure and HLA in healthy donors. The assay was immunoSEQ multiplex PCR, and TCRdb's table has in-frame clones only and misses some. The table lists 90,000 to 110,000 clones, 85% to 90% of them singletons. Sample: PBMCs. The receptors shown here come from a woman under 30 in good health and CMV-seropositive.

The chain joins TRBV5-1 to TRBJ2-1; 7 nucleotides match TRBD2. The V gene end was trimmed by 0 bases and the J gene end by 9 bases; junction bases not matched to a gene: 3. In germline, CDR1 is SGHRS, CDR2 YFSETQ. This CDR3 comprises 13 residues. For the CDR3, the DNA is TGCGCCAGCAGCTTGGCGCGGGGGAGTGAGCAGTTCTTC. Translated: CASSLARGSEQFF.

The rearrangement joins TRBV27 to TRBJ2-1, with 14 bases matching TRBD2. V trimming: 3 bases; J trimming: 0 bases; junction bases outside the gene matches: 7. The CDR3 has 19 residues. The germline V gene encodes CDR1 MNHEY and CDR2 SMNVEV (reference sequence). Here the CDR3 reads CASSFLGLAGAGSYNEQFF. CDR3 nucleotides: TGTGCCAGCAGTTTTTTGGGACTAGCGGGGGCGGGCTCCTACAATGAGCAGTTCTTC.

This rearrangement joins TRBV25-1 to TRBJ1-1; 8 bases fit TRBD1. The germline gives CDR1 MGHDK, CDR2 SYGVNS. V lost 1 base, J lost 3 bases, and 10 bases stayed unmatched. The CDR3 length is 17 residues. DNA of the CDR3: TGTGCCAGCAGTGAATTAGGAAGGACAGGGAGGGACACTGAAGCTTTCTTT. Translating it yields CASSELGRTGRDTEAFF.

V usage is TRBV19 and J usage is TRBJ2-3; 11 bases agree with TRBD1. CDR3 length: 17 amino acids. Germline V lookup: CDR1 LNHDA, CDR2 SQIVND (reference sequence). Unmatched junction bases numbered 13, after V lost 6 bases and J lost 5 bases. The CDR3 DNA reads as TGTGCCAGTAGCCATCTTGGAGGACAGGGGGCAGGAGATACGCAGTATTTT. Translated: CASSHLGGQGAGDTQYF.

The chain employs TRBV5-6 and TRBJ2-2; TRBD1 agrees at 7 bases. CDR1 and CDR2 (germline): SGHDT, YYEEEE. The CDR3 totals 15 residues. The V segment lost 2 bases and the J segment 5 bases; nucleotides outside the gene matches: 6. CDR3 coding DNA: TGTGCCAGCAGCTTCTACAGGGGTAGGACCGGGGAGCTGTTTTTT. It encodes CASSFYRGRTGELFF.

V and J are TRBV18 and TRBJ2-7; D call uncertain. V lost 6 bases and J 3 bases, leaving 12 bases between the germline ends. This CDR3 contains 13 residues. Germline CDR1 KGHSH, CDR2 LQKENI. The CDR3 region is CASSRDFNYEQYF. The CDR3 bases are TGTGCCAGCTCTAGAGATTTCAACTACGAGCAGTACTTC.

This clone was found a few times. The V call is TRBV29-1, the J call TRBJ1-2; 9 bases are a match to TRBD1. Losses at the gene ends were 7 bases for V and 8 bases for J; bases not matched to a gene: 8. The length of the CDR3 is 12 residues. Germline V gene sequence: CDR1 SQVTM, CDR2 ANQGSEA. CDR3 nucleotide sequence: TGCAGCGCATGGACAGGGGCTTGGGGCTACACCTTC. This encodes CSAWTGAWGYTF.

CDR3 sequence (DNA): TGCGCCAGCAGCACCCCCCGGGACAGGGGTCAAAGGGTTTCTGAAGCTTTCTTT. This encodes CASSTPRDRGQRVSEAFF. The V gene is TRBV5-1, the J gene TRBJ1-1; 10 nucleotides align to TRBD1. Germline loops: CDR1 SGHRS, CDR2 YFSETQ. V lost 4 bases and J lost 6; bases outside the gene matches: 18. The CDR3 length is 18 residues.

A few counts support this clone. The genes are TRBV6-4 and TRBJ1-2, with 8 positions matching TRBD1. The trim removed 5 bases at V and 8 bases at J, leaving 13 bases unmatched. In germline, CDR1 is MRHNA, CDR2 SNTAGT. This CDR3 is 15 amino acids long. CDR3 sequence (DNA): TGTGCCAGCAGTCCGGGGACAGGAAGTACTATGGGCTACACCTTC. This codes for CASSPGTGSTMGYTF.

The chain carries TRBV4-2 and TRBJ1-4; 11 bases line up with TRBD1. Germline V gene sequence: CDR1 LGHNA, CDR2 YNFKEQ. This CDR3 has 16 residues. With V trimmed by 1 base and J by 6 bases, 4 bases remained unmatched. CDR3 region: CASSQAGTGGDEKLFF. In DNA form, the CDR3 reads TGTGCCAGCAGCCAAGCCGGGACAGGGGGGGATGAAAAACTGTTTTTT.

This clone was seen a single time. The chain links TRBV19 to TRBJ1-5; D call uncertain. The CDR3 runs 15 residues. Trimming pared 2 bases from V and 2 bases from J, leaving 10 bases between. Germline values: CDR1 LNHDA, CDR2 SQIVND (reference sequence). CDR3 nucleotide sequence: TGTGCCAGTAGTATATTGGGGAGTGGCAATCAGCCCCAGCATTTT. It codes for CASSILGSGNQPQHF.

The rearrangement links TRBV6-5 to TRBJ2-1, with 7 bases lining up with TRBD2. Trimming took 5 bases from V and 10 from J; bases not matched to a gene: 14. The CDR3 totals 15 residues. Looked up from germline, CDR1 is MNHEY and CDR2 is SVGAGI. CDR3 residues: CASSRQRGGAQEQFF. CDR3 DNA sequence: TGTGCCAGCAGTCGTCAGCGGGGAGGGGCACAGGAGCAGTTCTTC.

The genes are TRBV18 and TRBJ1-4; possibly TRBD1 for D (6 bases). The CDR3 totals 15 residues. CDR1 is KGHSH and CDR2 is LQKENI in the germline V gene. V lost 6 bases, J lost 7 bases, and 18 bases lay in between. The CDR3 DNA reads TGTGCCAGCTCCCGAGGGGCGGGGGCGAGTGAAAAACTGTTTTTT. It yields the protein CASSRGAGASEKLFF.

The chain couples TRBV18 to TRBJ2-7; D is possibly TRBD2 (5 bases). This CDR3 is built from 12 residues. Germline V gives CDR1 KGHSH, CDR2 LQKENI. V dropped 2 bases and J dropped 6 bases, with 8 bases sitting between them. The CDR3, as DNA: TGTGCCAGCTCACCAAATGGACTCGAGCAGTACTTC. It yields the protein CASSPNGLEQYF. The full variable domain, its missing parts supplied by reference TRBV18 and TRBJ2-7, is NAGVMQNPRHLVRRRGQEARLRCSPMKGHSHVYWYRQLPEEGLKFMVYLQKENIIDESGMPKERFSAEFPKEGPSILRIQQVVRGDSAAYFCASSPNGLEQYFGPGTRLTVT.

The chain carries TRBV30 and TRBJ2-1; perhaps TRBD1 as D (5 bases). CDR3 length equals 14 residues. The V gene lost 3 bases and the J gene lost 5 bases, with 14 bases spanning the gap. Per the germline V gene, CDR1 is GTSNPN and CDR2 is SVGIG (reference sequence). CDR3 in DNA: TGTGCCTGGAGCCCCCAGGGCCAAAACAATGAGCAGTTCTTC. Encoded protein: CAWSPQGQNNEQFF.

J is TRBJ2-5 and V is TRBV6-6, with 9 bases aligning to TRBD2. Looked up from germline, CDR1 is MNHNY and CDR2 is SVGAGI (reference sequence). The V and J ends lost 10 bases and 5 bases, in that order; junction bases with no gene match: 5. The CDR3 consists of 12 residues. The CDR3 is CATTSGWETQYF. Here the CDR3 DNA reads TGTGCCACCACTAGCGGGTGGGAGACCCAGTACTTC.

The chain recombines TRBV2 with TRBJ2-3; 7 bases are a match to TRBD2. The germline V gene has CDR1 SNHLY and CDR2 FYNNEI. CDR3 size: 14 residues. V was clipped by 6 bases and J by 1 base; unmatched bases: 4. This chain's CDR3 is CASSWAGGTDTQYF. Here the CDR3 DNA reads TGTGCCAGCAGCTGGGCGGGAGGCACAGATACGCAGTATTTT.

The chain uses TRBV6-5 and TRBJ2-3; tentative D call: TRBD2 (5 bases). Germline V lookup: CDR1 MNHEY, CDR2 SVGAGI. This CDR3 is 15 amino acids long. V was shortened by 8 bases and J by 2 bases, with 17 bases between the two germline ends. DNA of the CDR3: TGTGCCAGCCGAGCAAGTGGCGGGCACACAGATACGCAGTATTTT. This sequence encodes CASRASGGHTDTQYF.

The chain is built from TRBV11-2 and TRBJ1-1; TRBD1 is a possible D gene (6 bases). The V end lost 2 bases, the J end lost 2 bases, and 12 bases lay between the germline ends. The CDR3 contains 15 residues. Germline CDR1 and CDR2: SGHAT and FQNNGV. The CDR3 spells CASSLSGGLNTEAFF. The CDR3, as DNA: TGTGCCAGCAGCTTATCGGGGGGCTTAAACACTGAAGCTTTCTTT.

This chain uses TRBV7-9 with TRBJ2-3, with D hard to call. CDR3 size: 12 residues. Germline V gene sequence: CDR1 SEHNR, CDR2 FQNEAQ (reference sequence). V lost 2 bases, J lost 6 bases, and 6 bases lay in between. Written as DNA, the CDR3 is TGTGCCAGCAGCTTATCGGGTGATACGCAGTATTTT. Translation: CASSLSGDTQYF.

The V and J genes are TRBV5-1 and TRBJ1-3; 9 bases agree with TRBD1. From germline, CDR1 is SGHRS and CDR2 YFSETQ. The CDR3 has 18 residues. Germline trimming cut 3 bases from V and 1 base from J; bases unmatched to any gene: 11. CDR3 sequence (DNA): TGCGCCAGCAGCTCCCAGGGACAGGGCGGGATTTCTGGAAACACCATATATTTT. As protein: CASSSQGQGGISGNTIYF.